This T cell receptor (beta chain) originates from a study of blood T cells in healthy people across ages. About the study: About one barcoded beta molecule per two T cells came from capture by template switching.

This clonotype came up many times. Combining a sample-barcoded 5' primer with a J-beta primer mix, a second PCR ran for roughly 6 to 11 cycles. Through a template-switch adaptor with 12 random nucleotides, each cDNA molecule received a tag. TCRdb re-derived calls from the 5' RACE reads in MiXCR, one entry per CDR3 protein. The sample holds 700,000 to 1,000,000 distinct CDR3 sequences; approximately 48% are singletons and the top ten take approximately 19%. The germline gives CDR1 LGHNA, CDR2 YSLEER. V gave up 1 base and J gave up 4 bases, with 19 bases separating them. This CDR3 contains 17 residues. The specimen was blood. This sequence originates from a man in his 60s in good health. This rearrangement joins TRBV4-3 to TRBJ2-5; D not certain. The CDR3, as DNA: TGCGCCAGCAGCCAAGCCCCACGGACGGATTCGGGAGAGACCCAGTACTTC. It yields the protein CASSQAPRTDSGETQYF.